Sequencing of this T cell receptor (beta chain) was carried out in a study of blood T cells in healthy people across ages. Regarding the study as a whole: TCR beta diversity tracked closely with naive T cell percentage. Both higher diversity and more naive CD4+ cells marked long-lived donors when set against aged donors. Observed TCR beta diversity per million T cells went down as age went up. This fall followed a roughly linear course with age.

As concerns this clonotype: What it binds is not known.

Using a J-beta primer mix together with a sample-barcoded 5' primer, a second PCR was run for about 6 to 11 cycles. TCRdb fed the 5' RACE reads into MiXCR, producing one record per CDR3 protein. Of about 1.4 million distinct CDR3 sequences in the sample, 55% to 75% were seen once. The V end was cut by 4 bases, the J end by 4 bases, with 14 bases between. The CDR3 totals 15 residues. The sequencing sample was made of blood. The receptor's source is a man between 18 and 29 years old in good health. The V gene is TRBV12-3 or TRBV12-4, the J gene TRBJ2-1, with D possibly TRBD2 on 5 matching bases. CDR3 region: CASSSRGFRYNEQFF. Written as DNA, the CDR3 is TGTGCCAGCAGTTCACGGGGATTTCGGTACAATGAGCAGTTCTTC.